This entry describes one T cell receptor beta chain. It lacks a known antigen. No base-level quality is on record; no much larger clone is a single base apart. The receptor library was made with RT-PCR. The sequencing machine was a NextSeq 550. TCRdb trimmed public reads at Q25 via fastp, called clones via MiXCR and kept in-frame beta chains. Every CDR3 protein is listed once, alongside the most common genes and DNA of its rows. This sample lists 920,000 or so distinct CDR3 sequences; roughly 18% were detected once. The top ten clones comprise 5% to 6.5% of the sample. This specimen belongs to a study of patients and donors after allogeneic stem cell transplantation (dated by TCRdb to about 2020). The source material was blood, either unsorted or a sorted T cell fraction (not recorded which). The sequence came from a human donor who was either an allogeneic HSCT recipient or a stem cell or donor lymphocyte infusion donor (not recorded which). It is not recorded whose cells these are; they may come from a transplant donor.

The CDR3 region has the sequence CATSDLWADYEQYF. At the DNA level, the sequence is TGTGCCACCAGTGATTTGTGGGCAGACTACGAGCAGTACTTC. The chain is assembled from TRBV24-1 and TRBJ2-7; no D gene can be assigned with confidence. The cysteine opens and the phenylalanine closes a CDR3 of 14 amino acids. Only the CDR3 region is kept as DNA, spanning 42 bases read in frame from base 1. V and J lose 0 bases and 3 bases, and a span of 8 bases separates them. In the germline V gene, CDR1 corresponds to KGHDR and CDR2 to SFDVKD.